These T cell receptor beta chains were read from a single sample in a study of tumor-infiltrating lymphocytes in primary liver carcinoma. TCRdb ran MiXCR on the multiplex PCR reads and lists one entry per CDR3 protein. The sample lists some 30,000 distinct CDR3 sequences, about 71% occurring once. The source material was liver tumor tissue from sampling region 3. The source of these receptors is a woman in her twenties or thirties with primary liver carcinoma and hepatitis B virus infection. CDR3s include the opening cysteine and the closing phenylalanine or tryptophan. A D gene is named only where the DNA matches it firmly. Clone size is not always given. Where it is, it says once, few, many or a class for expanded clones.

J gene,clone size,D gene,V gene,CDR3 DNA,CDR3 protein
TRBJ1-1,NA,NA,TRBV11-2,TGTGCCAGCGGCTATACAAGGGGGAGGGCTGAAGCTTTCTTT,CASGYTRGRAEAFF
TRBJ2-5,many,NA,TRBV11-1,TGTGCCAGCAGACTGAGAGTAACCTCGGAGACCCAGTACTTC,CASRLRVTSETQYF
TRBJ2-2,once,NA,TRBV29-1,TGCAGCATTGTGTCATGGGACGTGGAGCTGTTTTTT,CSIVSWDVELFF
TRBJ1-2,many,TRBD1,TRBV10-3,TGTGCCATCAGTGAGGACAGGGATTATGGCTACACCTTC,CAISEDRDYGYTF
TRBJ2-1,NA,TRBD2,TRBV4-3,TGCGCAAGCAGCCAAGATTGGGACTACGCCTACAATGGGCAGTCCTTC,CASSQDWDYAYNGQSF
TRBJ2-3,NA,TRBD2,TRBV11-2,TGTACCAGCAGCCTGCGGGAGGGGGGCGCATATACGCAGTATTTT,CTSSLREGGAYTQYF
TRBJ2-2,NA,NA,TRBV28,TGTGTCAACAGCCTTTTTAGCGGGGAGCTGTTTTTT,CVNSLFSGELFF
TRBJ2-3,NA,NA,TRBV11-2,TGTGCCAGCGGCCATCGAGGGAACTGGAGTCTCACAGATACGCAGTATTTT,CASGHRGNWSLTDTQYF
TRBJ2-1,NA,NA,TRBV21-1,TGTGCCCGCAGCAAAGCTTGGGCTAAGCAGTTCTTC,CARSKAWAKQFF
TRBJ2-7,NA,NA,TRBV7-9,TGTGCCAGCAGCGCGAACACCTACGAACAGTACTTC,CASSANTYEQYF
TRBJ2-3,medium-sized,NA,TRBV12-3/TRBV12-4,TGTGCCAGCAGAACGGGTGGGGCAACAGATACGCAGTATTTT,CASRTGGATDTQYF
TRBJ2-5,NA,NA,TRBV12-3/TRBV12-4,TGTGCCAGCAGCACCTACCTCTGGATCGAAGAGACCCAGTACTTC,CASSTYLWIEETQYF
TRBJ2-3,NA,NA,TRBV5-4,TGTGCCAGAGGCCCGCCCGGGATGGAGGCGGATACGCAGTATTTT,CARGPPGMEADTQYF
TRBJ2-1,NA,NA,TRBV11-2,TGTACCAGCAGCTTGGAAACCGGGATTGGAGAGCAGTTCTTC,CTSSLETGIGEQFF
TRBJ2-5,NA,TRBD1,TRBV4-1,TGCGCCAGCGGCCCCCAGGGACAGGGGATTGAGACCCAGTACTTC,CASGPQGQGIETQYF
TRBJ2-7,NA,NA,TRBV4-2,TGTGCCAGCAGCCGAGATTTTCGCGGGACGAGCCCCTACGAGCAGTACTTC,CASSRDFRGTSPYEQYF
TRBJ1-3,NA,NA,TRBV11-2,TGTGCCACCAGCTTCCCCGGCGGAAACACCGTATATTTT,CATSFPGGNTVYF
TRBJ2-7,NA,TRBD1,TRBV4-2,TGTGCCAGTATCCCATCCGGAGACAGGGGGACCTACGAGCAGTACTTC,CASIPSGDRGTYEQYF
TRBJ2-2,NA,TRBD2,TRBV11-2,TGTGCCAGCAGCGCAAGCCCGGGACTAGCTGGCGGGGAGCTGTTTTTT,CASSASPGLAGGELFF
TRBJ2-2,NA,NA,TRBV11-2,TGTGCCCAGCCCCGATCCCCAATTGAACACCGGGGAGCTGTTTTT,CAQPRSPIEHRGAVF